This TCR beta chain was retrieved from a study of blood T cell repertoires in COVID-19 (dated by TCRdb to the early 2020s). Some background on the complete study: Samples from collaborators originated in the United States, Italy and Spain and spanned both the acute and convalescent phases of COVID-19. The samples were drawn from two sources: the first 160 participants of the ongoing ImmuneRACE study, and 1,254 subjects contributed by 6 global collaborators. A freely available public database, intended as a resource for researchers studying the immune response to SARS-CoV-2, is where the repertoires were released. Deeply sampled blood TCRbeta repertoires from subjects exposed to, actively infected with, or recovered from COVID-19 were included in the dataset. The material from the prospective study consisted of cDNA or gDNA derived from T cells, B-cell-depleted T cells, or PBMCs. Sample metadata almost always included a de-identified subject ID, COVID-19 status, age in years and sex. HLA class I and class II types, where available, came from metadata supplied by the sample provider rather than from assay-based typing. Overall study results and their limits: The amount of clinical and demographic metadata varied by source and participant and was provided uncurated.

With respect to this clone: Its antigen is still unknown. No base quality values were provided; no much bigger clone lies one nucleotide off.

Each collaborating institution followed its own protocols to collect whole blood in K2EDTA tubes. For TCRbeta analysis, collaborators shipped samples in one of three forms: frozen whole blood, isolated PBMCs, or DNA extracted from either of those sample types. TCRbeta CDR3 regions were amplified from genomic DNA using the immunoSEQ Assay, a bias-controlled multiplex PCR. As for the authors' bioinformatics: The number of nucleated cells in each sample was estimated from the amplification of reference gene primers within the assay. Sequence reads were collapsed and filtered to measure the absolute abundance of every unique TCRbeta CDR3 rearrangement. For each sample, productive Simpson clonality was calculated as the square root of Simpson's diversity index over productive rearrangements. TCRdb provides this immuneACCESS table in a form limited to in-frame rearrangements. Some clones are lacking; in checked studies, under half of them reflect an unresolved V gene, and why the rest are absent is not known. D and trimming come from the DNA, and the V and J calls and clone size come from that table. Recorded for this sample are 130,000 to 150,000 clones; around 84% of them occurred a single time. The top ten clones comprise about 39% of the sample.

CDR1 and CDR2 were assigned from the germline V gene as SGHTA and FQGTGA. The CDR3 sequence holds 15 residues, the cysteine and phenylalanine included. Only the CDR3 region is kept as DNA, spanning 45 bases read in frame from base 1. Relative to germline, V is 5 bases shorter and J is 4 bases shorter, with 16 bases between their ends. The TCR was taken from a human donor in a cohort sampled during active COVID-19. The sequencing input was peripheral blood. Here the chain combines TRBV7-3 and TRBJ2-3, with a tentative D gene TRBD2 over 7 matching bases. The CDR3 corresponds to CASSPRGGRADTQYF. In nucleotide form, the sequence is TGTGCCAGCAGCCCGAGGGGGGGGCGCGCAGATACGCAGTATTTT.